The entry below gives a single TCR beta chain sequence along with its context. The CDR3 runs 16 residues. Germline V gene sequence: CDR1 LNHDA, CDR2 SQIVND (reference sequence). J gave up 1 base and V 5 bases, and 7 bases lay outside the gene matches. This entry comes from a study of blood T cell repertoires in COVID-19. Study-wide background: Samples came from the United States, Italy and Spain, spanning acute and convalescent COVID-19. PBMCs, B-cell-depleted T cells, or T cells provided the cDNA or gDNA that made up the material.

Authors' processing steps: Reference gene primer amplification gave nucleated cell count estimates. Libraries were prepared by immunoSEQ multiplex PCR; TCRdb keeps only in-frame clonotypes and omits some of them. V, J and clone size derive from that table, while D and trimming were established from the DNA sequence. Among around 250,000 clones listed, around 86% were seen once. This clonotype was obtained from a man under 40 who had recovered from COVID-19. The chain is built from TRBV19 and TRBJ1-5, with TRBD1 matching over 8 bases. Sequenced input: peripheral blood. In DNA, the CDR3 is TGTGCCAGTAGTTCGGGACAGGATACAAGCAATCAGCCCCAGCATTTT. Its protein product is CASSSGQDTSNQPQHF.